Sequencing of this TCR beta chain was carried out in a study of blood T cell repertoires in COVID-19. The count of this clone is one. Profiling relied on immunoSEQ multiplex PCR, and the TCRdb table lists in-frame clones only, not all of them. The repertoire has around 150,000 clones, 60% to 85% of them found once; the top ten carry 16%. V was shortened by 5 bases and J by 5 bases, with 9 bases between the two germline ends. The CDR3 is made up of 12 amino acids. The chain recombines TRBV12-3 or TRBV12-4 with TRBJ2-5; D call uncertain. The sample comprised peripheral blood. This clonotype originated in a man aged 45-65 years with acute or convalescent COVID-19. CDR3 in DNA: TGTGCCAGCAGTCCCCTCGGGGAGACCCAGTACTTC. As protein: CASSPLGETQYF.